This entry is about one TCR beta chain. The CDR3 is 12 amino acids. V lost 7 bases to trimming and J lost 3 bases, with 9 bases between them. Germline CDR1 is MNHEY and CDR2 is SVGAGI. This table comes from immunoSEQ multiplex PCR, and its TCRdb copy is limited to in-frame clones, with some not included. The sample includes some 130,000 clones, approximately 90% of them seen just once. This sample stems from a study of T cell responses to AZD1222 COVID-19 vaccine. This TCR derives from an adult in good health. This sample comprised peripheral blood, obtained on day 0 of AZD1222 vaccination. This rearrangement joins TRBV6-5 to TRBJ1-2; D unresolved. Here the CDR3 DNA reads TGTGCCAGCACTTCCCCCCACTATGGCTACACCTTC. Its protein product is CASTSPHYGYTF.